This T cell receptor (beta chain) was identified in a study of long-term antiretroviral therapy in people with HIV. Study summary: The earliest specimens came about a decade ahead of the 2015 immediate-ART recommendation.

Treatment for every participant with HIV took place in the United States. Sequencing relied on immunoSEQ assay v3.0, run at survey level. This table comes from immunoSEQ multiplex PCR, and its TCRdb copy is limited to in-frame clones, with some not included. The sample records tens of thousands of clones, approximately 84% being singletons. Germline values: CDR1 LNHDA, CDR2 SQIVND (reference sequence). V gave up 3 bases and J gave up 0 bases, with 5 bases separating them. The CDR3 contains 13 residues. Sequenced here: unsorted PBMCs, sampled around 2.7 years before starting antiretroviral therapy. This chain links TRBV19 with TRBJ1-1; no firm D call. The sequence derives from a woman in her twenties or thirties with HIV. In DNA form, the CDR3 reads TGTGCCAGTAGTATTCTTCTGAACACTGAAGCTTTCTTT. Protein product: CASSILLNTEAFF.